These 32 T cell receptor beta chains were all obtained from the same sample, sequenced in a study of cytomegalovirus exposure and HLA in healthy donors. Libraries were prepared by immunoSEQ multiplex PCR; TCRdb keeps only in-frame clonotypes and omits some of them. Found here are 100,000 to 120,000 clones, 88% of them singletons; the top ten hold more than 1.4%. Sequenced sample: PBMCs. The receptor set was obtained from a woman in her twenties or thirties in good health and CMV-seropositive.

The rearrangement joins TRBV5-5 to TRBJ1-5; D is unresolved. Germline V lookup: CDR1 SGHKS, CDR2 YYEKEE (reference sequence). V gave up 2 bases and J gave up 4 bases, with 10 bases separating them. There are 14 residues in the CDR3. This chain's CDR3 is CASSFGSGNQPQHF. The CDR3 DNA follows: TGTGCCAGCAGCTTTGGGTCGGGGAATCAGCCCCAGCATTTT.

The DNA for the CDR3 is TGTGCCAGCAGCGGGCGGGTTAGCGGGAGGGTGGATACGCAGTATTTT. The encoded protein is CASSGRVSGRVDTQYF. V usage is TRBV7-2 and J usage is TRBJ2-3, with 11 bases matching TRBD2. V shed 5 bases, J shed 6 bases, and the junction held 10 bases outside the gene matches. The V gene's germline CDR1 is SGHTA and CDR2 FQGNSA. This CDR3 has 16 amino acids.

The chain combines TRBV30 with TRBJ2-3; no definite D call. The germline V gene encodes CDR1 GTSNPN and CDR2 SVGIG (reference sequence). Trimming cost V 0 bases and J 5 bases, with 6 bases left between them. This CDR3 contains 12 residues. The CDR3 protein is CAWSVLRDTQYF. The CDR3 DNA reads TGTGCCTGGAGTGTACTGAGAGATACGCAGTATTTT. Combining the CDR3 with reference TRBV30 and TRBJ2-3 gives the whole variable domain SQTIHQWPATLVQPVGSPLSLECTVEGTSNPNLYWYRQAAGRGLQLLFYSVGIGQISSEVPQNLSASRPQDRQFILSSKKLLLSDSGFYLCAWSVLRDTQYFGPGTRLTVL.

This chain joins TRBV30 and TRBJ2-3, with 7 bases matching TRBD1. The CDR3 has 16 amino acids. V lost 1 base and J lost 3; bases outside the gene matches: 10. Germline CDR1 and CDR2: GTSNPN and SVGIG (reference sequence). The CDR3 sequence is CAWSAPARGITDTQYF. The CDR3, as DNA: TGTGCCTGGAGTGCCCCGGCCAGGGGGATAACAGATACGCAGTATTTT. The variable domain in full, completed from reference TRBV30 and TRBJ2-3, reads SQTIHQWPATLVQPVGSPLSLECTVEGTSNPNLYWYRQAAGRGLQLLFYSVGIGQISSEVPQNLSASRPQDRQFILSSKKLLLSDSGFYLCAWSAPARGITDTQYFGPGTRLTVL.

The chain links TRBV6-5 to TRBJ2-7; the match to TRBD1 covers 8 bases. V was pared by 7 bases and J by 1 base, with 9 bases of the junction left unmatched. Germline loops: CDR1 MNHEY, CDR2 SVGAGI. This CDR3 has 15 residues. DNA for the CDR3: TGTGCCAGCACCCCCCGAGGACAGGGTTCCTACGAGCAGTACTTC. As protein: CASTPRGQGSYEQYF.

The chain combines TRBV6-1 with TRBJ1-5; weak D call: TRBD1 (5 bases). CDR1 and CDR2 from the germline V gene are MNHNS and SASEGT. V was trimmed by 2 bases and J by 6 bases, leaving 17 bases between them. The CDR3 is 16 amino acids. The DNA for the CDR3 is TGTGCCAGCAGTGAATTGGTAGGTAGGGGCCGTCAGCCCCAGCATTTT. It is translated as CASSELVGRGRQPQHF.

The chain links TRBV7-8 to TRBJ2-1; 11 bases align to TRBD2. The CDR3 runs to 17 residues. Germline CDR1 is SGHVS and CDR2 is FQNEAQ. V lost 4 bases to trimming and J lost 6 bases; unmatched junction nucleotides: 11. The chain's CDR3 is CASSSLHGTSGPNEQFF. The CDR3 nucleotides are TGTGCCAGCAGCTCATTACACGGGACTAGCGGTCCCAATGAGCAGTTCTTC.

The V and J genes are TRBV2 and TRBJ2-3; D not resolved. This CDR3 is built from 12 residues. V was cut by 4 bases and J by 2 bases, with 4 bases left in between. Looked up from germline, CDR1 is SNHLY and CDR2 is FYNNEI. The CDR3 region has the DNA TGTGCCAGCAGTGGTTACACAGATACGCAGTATTTT. Translating it yields CASSGYTDTQYF.

This clone was seen a few times. The V call is TRBV7-6, the J call TRBJ2-1, with TRBD2 identical over 10 bases. Trimming at V came to 5 bases and at J to 5 bases, leaving 9 bases not matched to a gene. Germline V gives CDR1 SGHVS, CDR2 FNYEAQ. This CDR3 spans 16 amino acids. The DNA of the CDR3 is TGTGCCAGCAGCCCCTTCGGTAGCGGGGGGAACAATGAGCAGTTCTTC. Translating gives CASSPFGSGGNNEQFF.

The CDR3, as DNA: TGTGCCAGCAGCCCAGGGGGCGCAGAGCAGTTCTTC. Translated, it gives CASSPGGAEQFF. V and J are TRBV6-5 and TRBJ2-1, with 8 bases fitting TRBD1. Looked up from germline, CDR1 is MNHEY and CDR2 is SVGAGI. V lost 6 bases and J lost 10; bases outside the gene matches: 5. The CDR3 spans 12 residues.

This clone was seen only a few times. The chain is built from TRBV27 and TRBJ2-4; TRBD2 agrees at 7 bases. Per the germline V gene, CDR1 is MNHEY and CDR2 is SMNVEV (reference sequence). The V gene end was trimmed by 4 bases and the J gene end by 7 bases; junction bases not matched to a gene: 13. The CDR3 length is 16 residues. Written as DNA, the CDR3 is TGTGCCAGCAGTTCCCCGAGGATGGGAGGGCGGAACATTCAGTACTTC. This translates into CASSSPRMGGRNIQYF.

This clone has more than one count but fewer than ten. This rearrangement joins TRBV7-8 to TRBJ1-2; 9 bases are shared with TRBD1. CDR1 and CDR2 (germline): SGHVS, FQNEAQ. V gave up 2 bases and J gave up 2 bases; unmatched junction bases: 6. This CDR3 spans 16 amino acids. The CDR3 protein is CASSLQQGQGNYGYTF. The CDR3 DNA reads as TGTGCCAGCAGCTTACAACAAGGACAGGGGAACTATGGCTACACCTTC.

The gene calls are TRBV29-1 and TRBJ2-1, with D perhaps TRBD2 (7 bases). This CDR3 contains 14 residues. Germline V lookup: CDR1 SQVTM, CDR2 ANQGSEA. Trimming took 3 bases from V and 9 from J, leaving 18 bases between them. The chain's CDR3 is CSVEVCRGGCEQFF. The CDR3 DNA follows: TGCAGCGTTGAGGTATGCAGGGGAGGGTGTGAGCAGTTCTTC.

The chain employs TRBV5-1 and TRBJ2-2; 11 nucleotides line up with TRBD2. Germline loops: CDR1 SGHRS, CDR2 YFSETQ. Trimming took 4 bases from V and 0 from J; bases not matched to a gene: 5. The CDR3 extends over 17 amino acids. CDR3 nucleotide sequence: TGCGCCAGCAGCCCGGGACTAGCGGCATCGAACACCGGGGAGCTGTTTTTT. Translation: CASSPGLAASNTGELFF.

CDR3 sequence: CSVGIGGGGTEAFF. The CDR3 DNA reads as TGCAGCGTTGGGATAGGGGGAGGGGGCACTGAAGCTTTCTTT. This chain joins TRBV29-1 and TRBJ1-1; TRBD1 is a possible D gene (6 bases). The CDR3 runs 14 residues. Trimming removed 4 bases at V and 4 bases at J, with 16 bases between. Germline CDR1 and CDR2: SQVTM and ANQGSEA.

In its sample, this clone was seen a few times. The chain combines TRBV15 with TRBJ1-2, with D possibly matching TRBD1 (5 bases). The V gene lost 1 base and the J gene lost 6 bases, with 15 bases spanning the gap. CDR1 is LNHNV, CDR2 YYDKDF, per germline (reference sequence). This CDR3 contains 15 residues. CDR3 coding DNA: TGTGCCACCAGCAGAGCCAGGGTGGAATGGAATGGCTACACCTTC. It encodes CATSRARVEWNGYTF.

The chain is built from TRBV4-1 and TRBJ1-1; 8 bases match TRBD1. The CDR3 extends over 14 amino acids. The germline gives CDR1 MGHRA, CDR2 YSYEKL. V shed 3 bases, J shed 4 bases, and the junction held 4 bases outside the gene matches. CDR3 coding DNA: TGCGCCAGCAGCCAGGGGACAGGTCTCACTGAAGCTTTCTTT. As protein: CASSQGTGLTEAFF.

This chain uses TRBV10-3 with TRBJ2-3, with 12 bases fitting TRBD2. Germline V gene sequence: CDR1 ENHRY, CDR2 SYGVKD. V lost 3 bases, J lost 5 bases, and 6 bases stayed unmatched. The CDR3 has 16 residues. The DNA for the CDR3 is TGTGCCATCAGTGAAGTAACTAGCGGGAGGCGAGATACGCAGTATTTT. Its protein product is CAISEVTSGRRDTQYF.

This clone was seen just once. V usage is TRBV11-2 and J usage is TRBJ2-3, with D tentatively TRBD1 (6 bases). V lost 0 bases to trimming and J lost 7 bases, with 14 bases between them. CDR3 length: 15 residues. From germline, CDR1 is SGHAT and CDR2 FQNNGV. CDR3 DNA: TGTGCCAGCAGCTTAGATAGGGGGATTTGGTATACGCAGTATTTT. Translated, it gives CASSLDRGIWYTQYF.

This chain uses TRBV2 with TRBJ1-1; D remains ambiguous. Germline V CDR1 and CDR2: SNHLY, FYNNEI. The CDR3 spans 13 residues. V was cut by 8 bases and J by 1 base, with 11 bases left in between. CDR3 DNA sequence: TGTGCCAGCGTGTGGGAGCCGAACACTGAAGCTTTCTTT. It encodes CASVWEPNTEAFF.

The chain has TRBV30 and TRBJ2-5; the D gene is possibly TRBD2 (7 bases). V shed 1 base and J shed 3 bases, with 18 bases lying between them. Looked up from germline, CDR1 is GTSNPN and CDR2 is SVGIG (reference sequence). The length of the CDR3 is 16 residues. Here the CDR3 DNA reads TGTGCCTGGAGTGGAGGGTCGGGGGGCAGAGAAGAGACCCAGTACTTC. Protein sequence: CAWSGGSGGREETQYF.

The chain recombines TRBV13 with TRBJ2-3; TRBD2 aligns across 8 bases. Germline values: CDR1 PRHDT, CDR2 FYEKMQ (reference sequence). The CDR3 consists of 16 residues. V was pared by 5 bases and J by 4 bases, with 11 bases of the junction left unmatched. The CDR3 region is CASSALGGAGSDTQYF. CDR3 bases: TGTGCCAGCAGCGCCCTCGGGGGGGCCGGGTCAGATACGCAGTATTTT.

The rearrangement uses TRBV4-1 and TRBJ1-2, with TRBD1 identical over 9 bases. V gave up 4 bases and J gave up 1 base; unmatched junction bases: 4. The CDR3 has 15 residues. Per the germline V gene, CDR1 is MGHRA and CDR2 is YSYEKL. CDR3 DNA: TGCGCCAGCAGCCTGGACAGGGGAAGTAACTATGGCTACACCTTC. It is translated as CASSLDRGSNYGYTF.

This clone was found a few times. The genes are TRBV28 and TRBJ2-1, with a tentative D call TRBD2 (7 bases). CDR3 size: 14 residues. The germline V gene has CDR1 MDHEN and CDR2 SYDVKM. V shed 3 bases and J shed 4 bases, with 10 bases lying between them. The CDR3 sequence: CASSLRGGYNEQFF. In DNA form, the CDR3 reads TGTGCCAGCAGTTTGAGGGGGGGTTACAATGAGCAGTTCTTC. Drawing the rest from reference TRBV28 and TRBJ2-1, the complete variable domain is DVKVTQSSRYLVKRTGEKVFLECVQDMDHENMFWYRQDPGLGLRLIYFSYDVKMKEKGDIPEGYSVSREKKERFSLILESASTNQTSMYLCASSLRGGYNEQFFGPGTRLTVL.

The V call is TRBV27, the J call TRBJ2-7, with TRBD1 identical over 10 bases. The J segment lost 4 bases and the V segment lost 2 bases, leaving 5 bases of the junction unmatched. The germline CDR1 and CDR2 sequences are MNHEY and SMNVEV (reference sequence). The CDR3 totals 15 residues. CDR3: CASSLKADRGYEQYF. Written as DNA, the CDR3 is TGTGCCAGCAGTTTAAAGGCGGACAGGGGGTACGAGCAGTACTTC.

The chain recombines TRBV28 with TRBJ1-2; D is ambiguous. The CDR3 extends over 13 amino acids. V lost 4 bases, J lost 8 bases, and 14 bases lay in between. Germline V CDR1 and CDR2: MDHEN, SYDVKM. The CDR3 DNA reads as TGTGCCAGCAGTTGGGCACGGTGGCAAGGCTACACCTTC. Encoded protein: CASSWARWQGYTF.

Points on this clone: At one end the junction does not follow the germline gene, possibly because of a read error. The chain combines TRBV2 with TRBJ2-2, with 8 bases identical to TRBD1. Germline values: CDR1 SNHLY, CDR2 FYNNEI. This CDR3 is built from 15 residues. The CDR3 loop reads CASREGQGDTGELFF. The CDR3 DNA reads TGTGCCAGCAGAGAAGGACAGGGCGATACCGGGGAGCTGTTTTTT.

This rearrangement joins TRBV5-1 to TRBJ2-3, with D possibly matching TRBD2 (6 bases). This CDR3 is 15 amino acids long. V lost 0 bases to trimming and J lost 4 bases, with 12 bases between them. Germline V lookup: CDR1 SGHRS, CDR2 YFSETQ. For the CDR3, the DNA is TGCGCCAGCAGCTTGGGGGAGGCGTGGGCAGATACGCAGTATTTT. This gives the protein CASSLGEAWADTQYF.

The chain recombines TRBV15 with TRBJ2-1, with 8 bases identical to TRBD2. From germline, CDR1 is LNHNV and CDR2 YYDKDF (reference sequence). J was trimmed by 9 bases and V by 5 bases; bases with no gene match: 9. The CDR3 is 14 residues long. The DNA of the CDR3 is TGTGCCACCAGCCCTTCTCCCGGGACTAGTGAGCAGTTCTTC. Amino acids: CATSPSPGTSEQFF.

The V gene is TRBV6-6, the J gene TRBJ2-1; TRBD2 matches 13 bases. CDR1 and CDR2 (germline): MNHNY, SVGAGI (reference sequence). The CDR3 contains 13 residues. With 5 bases clipped from V and 10 bases from J, the junction kept 2 bases outside the gene matches. In DNA form, the CDR3 reads TGTGCCAGCAGTGGACTAGCGGGAGAGGAGCAGTTCTTC. It translates to CASSGLAGEEQFF.

The V call is TRBV6-1, the J call TRBJ1-1, with a possible D match to TRBD1 (6 bases). The CDR3 has 14 residues. Between the trimmed V and J ends, which lost 10 bases and 5 bases, there was a span of 20 bases. Germline V CDR1 and CDR2: MNHNS, SASEGT. In nucleotides, the CDR3 is TGTGCCACGCACAGGTACAGGGAGGGGACTGAAGCTTTCTTT. Protein sequence: CATHRYREGTEAFF.

The gene calls are TRBV7-3 and TRBJ2-2; TRBD2 matches at 9 bases. The CDR3 extends over 15 amino acids. Germline-derived CDR1 and CDR2 are SGHTA and FQGTGA. V lost 6 bases, J lost 1 base, and 3 bases stayed unmatched. DNA of the CDR3: TGTGCCAGCAGTTTGACTAGCGGGAACACCGGGGAGCTGTTTTTT. This encodes CASSLTSGNTGELFF.